This TCR beta chain appears in the sequencing data of a study of technical replicates of blood from several donors. Assay: immunoSEQ multiplex PCR; the TCRdb copy retains only in-frame clones and omits some. Counted here are 55,000 to 65,000 clones, over 85% occurring once; the ten biggest clones make up under 5.5%. The CDR3 loop spans 14 amino acids. V lost 3 bases to trimming and J lost 4 bases, with 8 bases between them. Germline CDR1 SGHRS, CDR2 YFSETQ. The sequence derives from a human donor in good health. Some clones in this sample may be carry-over from other donors' samples. Sequenced: PBMCs. The chain has TRBV5-1 and TRBJ1-6; perhaps TRBD1 as D (6 bases). The chain's CDR3 is CASSSDSYNSPLHF. The CDR3 DNA is TGCGCCAGCAGCTCGGACAGTTATAATTCACCCCTCCACTTT. Variable domain in full (rest from reference TRBV5-1 and TRBJ1-6): KAGVTQTPRYLIKTRGQQVTLSCSPISGHRSVSWYQQTPGQGLQFLFEYFSETQRNKGNFPGRFSGRQFSNSRSEMNVSTLELGDSALYLCASSSDSYNSPLHFGNGTRLTVT.